This T cell receptor beta chain emerged from a study of spatial heterogeneity in lung cancer. Overall study context: Tumor-region counts of TCR transcripts tracked strongly with a T cell module score from matched bulk RNA-seq.

The V gene lost 2 bases and the J gene lost 0 bases, with 15 bases spanning the gap. The CDR3 extends over 17 amino acids. The V gene's germline CDR1 is MNHEY and CDR2 SVGAGI. Each TCR cDNA molecule carried a unique molecular identifier. One entry per CDR3 protein results from TCRdb running MiXCR on the 5' RACE reads. The sample lists around 7,900 distinct CDR3 sequences, around 7% seen once, with approximately 8.6% in the top ten. Many counts were recorded for this clonotype. Its target is not known. Described time point: sample taken at primary tumor resection. The cohort: some 70 early-stage, untreated non-small cell lung cancer patients. Overall study findings and caveats: Tumor mutation count correlated with how many alpha and beta TCRs expanded intratumorally.

The sequencing here drew on lung tumor tissue, taken at surgery. This chain connects TRBV6-5 to TRBJ2-3, with TRBD1 as a possible D gene (6 bases). The clonotype was recovered from a male donor with early-stage non-small cell lung cancer. Here the CDR3 DNA reads TGTGCCAGCAGTTACGAACCAGGGGTTCTGAGCACAGATACGCAGTATTTT. It encodes CASSYEPGVLSTDTQYF.